A single sample is the source of the 24 T cell receptor beta chains below, sequenced in a study of regulatory T cells in long-lasting Graves disease. Sample time point: newly diagnosed GD, antithyroid drugs for less than 3 months. The TCR library used RNA extracted from PBMCs. Combining iRepertoire HTBI primers with Arm-PCR of CDR3 regions, the authors built TCR beta libraries. TCRdb reprocessed the multiplex PCR reads with MiXCR, giving one entry per CDR3 protein. The sample has approximately 490,000 distinct CDR3 sequences, about 17% seen once. The same specimen was also included in a second study, on T cells in Graves' hyperthyroidism and ophthalmopathy.

Sequenced here: peripheral blood mononuclear cells (PBMCs), sampled at new diagnosis, from a patient treated with antithyroid drugs. Receptors originate from a man aged 35-49 years with Graves disease.

There are many counts of this clonotype. The chain combines TRBV11-2 with TRBJ1-2; maybe TRBD1 (5 bases). The CDR3 is 13 amino acids. Trimming took off 5 bases at V and 8 bases at J, with 15 bases between the two ends. From germline, CDR1 is SGHAT and CDR2 FQNNGV. The CDR3 spells CASSPFGGGGYTF. CDR3 coding DNA: TGTGCCAGCAGCCCCTTCGGCGGGGGGGGCTACACCTTC.

This clonotype was counted many times. This chain uses TRBV27 with TRBJ2-7; D not certain. The germline CDR1 and CDR2 sequences are MNHEY and SMNVEV (reference sequence). The ends were cut back, 0 bases at V and 3 bases at J, with 12 bases in the middle. The CDR3 runs 15 residues. CDR3 DNA sequence: TGTGCCAGCAGTTTATCGAGGCTAGAGGTCTACGAGCAGTACTTC. Its protein product is CASSLSRLEVYEQYF.

CDR3 protein: CAISAGFGGPRQETQYF. The CDR3 DNA sequence: TGTGCCATCAGTGCTGGGTTCGGGGGGCCGAGGCAAGAGACCCAGTACTTC. This chain connects TRBV10-3 to TRBJ2-5; TRBD2 is a possible D gene (7 bases). This CDR3 region has 17 residues. V was trimmed by 4 bases and J by 2 bases, leaving 20 bases between them. The germline V gene has CDR1 ENHRY and CDR2 SYGVKD.

This clonotype was detected ten times or more. V is TRBV28 and J is TRBJ1-4; 9 nucleotides match TRBD1. Trimming at V came to 4 bases and at J to 7 bases, leaving 7 bases not matched to a gene. CDR3 length equals 15 residues. The germline V gene encodes CDR1 MDHEN and CDR2 SYDVKM. For the CDR3, the DNA is TGTGCCAGCAGTTCCCCGGGACAGGGTTCTGAAAAACTGTTTTTT. Translating it yields CASSSPGQGSEKLFF.

In this sample, this clonotype turned up many times. The CDR3 sequence is CASSFWQNTGELFF. The CDR3 DNA sequence: TGTGCCAGCAGTTTTTGGCAGAACACCGGGGAGCTGTTTTTT. The gene calls are TRBV28 and TRBJ2-2; no firm D call. The CDR3 sequence is 14 residues long. The ends were cut back, 3 bases at V and 1 base at J, with 6 bases in the middle. Germline V gene data show CDR1 as MDHEN and CDR2 as SYDVKM.

This clonotype was seen a few times. No conserved phenylalanine or tryptophan ends this CDR3, so it is likely a read error. The chain combines TRBV3-1 with TRBJ2-7, with TRBD1 identical over 10 bases. After removal of 5 bases from V and 1 base from J, the junction contained 8 bases not matched to a gene. Germline-derived CDR1 and CDR2 are LGHDT and YNNKEL (reference sequence). There are 16 residues in the CDR3. CDR3 sequence (DNA): TGTGCCAGCAGCTTCCCTCCGGGACAGGGGTCCTACGAGCAGTACCTC. Protein sequence: CASSFPPGQGSYEQYL.

This clonotype appeared many times. The rearrangement uses TRBV7-3 and TRBJ2-7; possibly TRBD2 for D (6 bases). The CDR3 totals 14 residues. In germline, CDR1 is SGHTA, CDR2 FQGTGA. V was pared by 6 bases and J by 1 base, with 13 bases between. CDR3: CASSEPGESYEQYF. The CDR3 DNA follows: TGTGCCAGCAGTGAGCCGGGGGAGTCCTACGAGCAGTACTTC. The variable domain in full, completed from reference TRBV7-3 and TRBJ2-7, reads GAGVSQTPSNKVTEKGKYVELRCDPISGHTALYWYRQSLGQGPEFLIYFQGTGAADDSGLPNDRFFAVRPEGSVSTLKIQRTERGDSAVYLCASSEPGESYEQYFGPGTRLTVT.

This clonotype has ten or more counts. The V gene is TRBV2, the J gene TRBJ2-1; weak D call: TRBD1 (5 bases). V lost 6 bases to trimming and J lost 6 bases, with 21 bases between them. The length of the CDR3 is 16 residues. The V gene's germline CDR1 is SNHLY and CDR2 FYNNEI. CDR3 residues: CASRWTPLSGSNEQFF. DNA for the CDR3: TGTGCCAGCAGATGGACACCTCTTTCCGGGTCCAATGAGCAGTTCTTC.

This clonotype was counted ten times or more. This chain uses TRBV20-1 with TRBJ2-3; no reliable D call. The ends were cut back, 1 base at V and 4 bases at J, with 9 bases in the middle. CDR1 DFQATT and CDR2 SNEGSKA come from the germline V gene (reference sequence). The CDR3 contains 13 residues. The DNA for the CDR3 is TGCAGTGCTAGAGTGGGTGGTTCAGATACGCAGTATTTT. Protein: CSARVGGSDTQYF.

The rearrangement uses TRBV6-1 and TRBJ1-6, with 9 bases fitting TRBD1. The CDR3 has 16 amino acids. The V gene's germline CDR1 is MNHNS and CDR2 SASEGT. V lost 6 bases and J lost 10; bases outside the gene matches: 13. As DNA, the CDR3 is TGTGCCAGCAGAAGATACCGGGACAGGGAGGGGTCACCCCTCCACTTT. It codes for CASRRYRDREGSPLHF.

This clonotype was recorded many times. The chain links TRBV20-1 to TRBJ2-7, with TRBD1 as a possible D gene (5 bases). CDR1 is DFQATT, CDR2 SNEGSKA, per germline (reference sequence). The CDR3 runs 15 residues. The V and J ends lost 0 bases and 2 bases respectively, with 14 bases between them. CDR3 protein: CSARDQGSWAYEQYF. Here the CDR3 DNA reads TGCAGTGCTAGAGATCAGGGTTCATGGGCCTACGAGCAGTACTTC.

This clonotype appeared a few times. Germline is not matched at one junction end, which may reflect a read error. The J gene is TRBJ2-3, the V gene TRBV7-3; either TRBD1 or TRBD2 may supply D (5 bases each). This CDR3 contains 17 residues. The V gene's germline CDR1 is SGHTA and CDR2 FQGTGA. CDR3 DNA sequence: TGTGCCAGCAGCTTAATCCCTCGGGGCAGCGGCACAGATGCGCAGTATTTT. It specifies CASSLIPRGSGTDAQYF.

This clonotype was counted at least ten times. The genes are TRBV28 and TRBJ2-3; D may be TRBD1 (6 bases). Trimming left V 2 bases short and J 6 bases short, with 9 bases between. CDR3 length: 13 residues. Per the germline V gene, CDR1 is MDHEN and CDR2 is SYDVKM. CDR3 loop: CASSLLRGDTQYF. As DNA, the CDR3 is TGTGCCAGCAGTTTACTCAGGGGTGATACGCAGTATTTT.

The chain links TRBV13 to TRBJ2-1; 8 bases agree with TRBD1. This CDR3 comprises 14 residues. V trimming: 3 bases; J trimming: 9 bases; junction bases outside the gene matches: 7. The germline V gene has CDR1 PRHDT and CDR2 FYEKMQ (reference sequence). CDR3 sequence: CASSFVTGVVEQFF. The CDR3 DNA is TGTGCCAGCAGCTTTGTGACAGGGGTTGTTGAGCAGTTCTTC.

The chain's CDR3 is CASTNLGTGELFF. The CDR3 DNA reads as TGCGCCAGCACGAATTTAGGTACCGGGGAGCTGTTTTTT. V and J are TRBV10-2 and TRBJ2-2, with D unresolved. The CDR3 length is 13 residues. V lost 7 bases to trimming and J lost 5 bases, with 11 bases between them. Germline CDR1 and CDR2: WSHSY and SAAADI.

The chain links TRBV29-1 to TRBJ2-1; D possibly corresponds to TRBD2 (6 bases). The CDR3 spans 13 residues. Germline values: CDR1 SQVTM, CDR2 ANQGSEA. Here the CDR3 reads CNYSGTHFNEQFF. The CDR3 DNA follows: TGCAACTATTCCGGGACTCACTTCAATGAGCAGTTCTTC.

Only a few counts were recorded for this clonotype. The V gene is TRBV6-5, the J gene TRBJ1-6; D ambiguous. Germline V gene sequence: CDR1 MNHEY, CDR2 SVGAGI. V was cut by 1 base and J by 2 bases, with 15 bases left in between. This CDR3 comprises 18 residues. The CDR3 bases are TGTGCCAGCAGTTACTATTCGCGGGAAGGTCCCTATAATTCACCCCTCCACTTT. Translation gives CASSYYSREGPYNSPLHF.

This clonotype has just a few counts. The V gene is TRBV28, the J gene TRBJ1-1; 9 nucleotides match TRBD1. V lost 4 bases, J lost 1 base, and 4 bases stayed unmatched. CDR3 size: 15 residues. Germline CDR1 is MDHEN and CDR2 is SYDVKM. CDR3 nucleotides: TGTGCCAGCAGTTCGATACAGGGGGCGAACACTGAAGCTTTCTTT. This sequence encodes CASSSIQGANTEAFF.

This chain uses TRBV2 with TRBJ1-6; 12 bases map to TRBD1. The CDR3 totals 15 residues. CDR1 and CDR2 from the germline V gene are SNHLY and FYNNEI. V gave up 7 bases and J gave up 10 bases; unmatched junction bases: 8. In DNA, the CDR3 is TGTGCCAGCAAGTCGGGACAGGGGGCGCGGTCACCCCTCCACTTT. Its translation: CASKSGQGARSPLHF. Looking up the rest from reference TRBV2 and TRBJ1-6 gives the full variable domain: EPEVTQTPSHQVTQMGQEVILRCVPISNHLYFYWYRQILGQKVEFLVSFYNNEISEKSEIFDDQFSVERPDGSNFTLKIRSTKLEDSAMYFCASKSGQGARSPLHFGNGTRLTVT.

This clonotype was recorded many times. This chain links TRBV2 with TRBJ2-1, with D maybe TRBD2 (6 bases). The V end lost 7 bases, the J end lost 3 bases, and 16 bases lay between the germline ends. The CDR3 runs to 15 residues. Germline loops: CDR1 SNHLY, CDR2 FYNNEI. In nucleotides, the CDR3 is TGTGCCAGCACGGGGAGGCGGATTCTCTACAATGAGCAGTTCTTC. It codes for CASTGRRILYNEQFF.

As regards this clonotype: A much larger clone differs from this one at a single base, so this may be a read error. The V and J genes are TRBV12-3 or TRBV12-4 and TRBJ2-7, with D hard to call. The CDR3 consists of 14 residues. The DNA of the CDR3 is TGTGCCAGCAGTTATCAGTGGTCAACCTACGTGCAGTACTTC. Amino acids: CASSYQWSTYVQYF.

V and J are TRBV20-1 and TRBJ1-2; possible D gene TRBD1, 5 bases. CDR1 and CDR2 (germline): DFQATT, SNEGSKA (reference sequence). Trimming took off 5 bases at V and 4 bases at J, with 17 bases between the two ends. This CDR3 contains 14 residues. CDR3: CSALRPGAGYGYTF. The CDR3 nucleotides read TGCAGTGCTTTGAGACCCGGGGCCGGCTATGGCTACACCTTC.

The J gene is TRBJ2-7, the V gene TRBV6-1, with TRBD2 as a possible D gene (6 bases). The CDR3 totals 15 residues. Trimming left V 7 bases short and J 6 bases short, with 22 bases between. The germline CDR1 and CDR2 sequences are MNHNS and SASEGT. Written as DNA, the CDR3 is TGTGCCAGCACCCTAGGCGGGGCAGCGTACTGCGAGCAGTACTTC. Amino acids: CASTLGGAAYCEQYF.

The sample holds a few counts of this clonotype. The chain is built from TRBV6-1 and TRBJ2-2; 10 bases fit TRBD2. J lost 7 bases, V lost 8 bases, and 7 bases had no gene match. In germline, CDR1 is MNHNS, CDR2 SASEGT. The CDR3 is 14 amino acids. This chain's CDR3 is CASGGLAESGELFF. CDR3 DNA: TGTGCCAGCGGAGGACTAGCGGAGAGCGGGGAGCTGTTTTTT.